Below, one TCR beta chain is given with its context. This sample is part of a study of T cell responses to AZD1222 COVID-19 vaccine. The protocol was immunoSEQ multiplex PCR, while the TCRdb copy is restricted to in-frame clones and leaves out a portion. The sample includes some 150,000 clones, 90% of them seen just once. Trimming removed 2 bases from V and 2 bases from J, with 13 bases in between. The CDR3 length is 16 residues. The germline V gene encodes CDR1 SGDLS and CDR2 YYNGEE. Here the sequenced sample was peripheral blood, taken on day 0 of AZD1222 vaccination. The chain recombines TRBV9 with TRBJ2-2; no clear D. The clonotype comes from an adult in good health. For the CDR3, the DNA is TGTGCCAGCAGCGTCAGCGCAGAGCCTAACACCGGGGAGCTGTTTTTT. Protein product: CASSVSAEPNTGELFF.